The 18 T cell receptor beta chains reported below all come from one sample, sequenced in a study of identical twins (dated by TCRdb to between 2015 and 2016). The library came from 5' RACE. Sequencing relied on an Illumina HiSeq 2000. TCRdb reran the public reads through fastp at Q25 and MiXCR, keeping productive beta chains. Identical CDR3 protein sequences are pooled into one entry, listed with their most common genes and DNA. Within this sample are some 900,000 distinct CDR3 sequences, with roughly 12% of them counted one time only. The ten largest clones add up to roughly 1.5% of the sample. This same sample was also taken into another study, of yellow fever vaccine responses in identical twins.

Sequenced material: PBMCs. The source is a woman aged 18-29 years in good health.

This clonotype was seen more than once but under ten times. The chain links TRBV9 to TRBJ2-1; D unresolved. CDR3 length: 13 amino acids. Germline V gives CDR1 SGDLS, CDR2 YYNGEE. V gave up 4 bases and J gave up 8 bases, with 13 bases separating them. CDR3 in amino acids: CASSPDRYDEQFF. CDR3 nucleotides: TGTGCCAGCAGCCCCGATCGATACGATGAGCAGTTCTTC.

The chain has TRBV6-2 or TRBV6-3 and TRBJ2-5; TRBD1 matches 9 bases. The CDR3 contains 14 residues. Germline V gene data show CDR1 as MNHEY and CDR2 as SVGEGT. V was clipped by 4 bases and J by 6 bases; unmatched bases: 6. The CDR3 DNA reads TGTGCCAGCAGTTCAACAGGGGGCCGTAAGACCCAGTACTTC. Translating gives CASSSTGGRKTQYF.

Concerning this clonotype itself: This may come from a read error, since a much larger clone is one base off. The rearrangement joins TRBV7-8 to TRBJ2-3; 7 nucleotides align to TRBD2. This CDR3 has 13 amino acids. V was pared by 3 bases and J by 6 bases, with 3 bases of the junction left unmatched. Germline V gene sequence: CDR1 SGHVS, CDR2 FQNEAQ. CDR3 in amino acids: CASSFAGGDTQYF. DNA of the CDR3: TGTGCCAGCAGCTTCGCCGGGGGGGATACGCAGTATTTT.

This chain links TRBV12-3 or TRBV12-4 with TRBJ2-1, with TRBD2 identical over 8 bases. The CDR3 has 14 amino acids. V lost 6 bases, J lost 7 bases, and 8 bases stayed unmatched. The CDR3 loop reads CASSRPGLANEQFF. The CDR3 coding sequence is TGTGCCAGCAGCCGCCCCGGACTAGCAAATGAGCAGTTCTTC.

CDR3 DNA sequence: TGTGCCAGCGCTACGCTAGCGGGAGTTAATGAGCAGTTCTTC. Translation gives CASATLAGVNEQFF. This chain links TRBV18 with TRBJ2-1, with TRBD2 identical over 10 bases. The CDR3 totals 14 residues. Germline V gene lookup returns CDR1 KGHSH and CDR2 LQKENI. After removal of 8 bases from V and 7 bases from J, the junction contained 8 bases not matched to a gene.

In its sample, this clonotype was seen a few times. This chain joins TRBV5-1 and TRBJ2-7; perhaps TRBD1 as D (5 bases). V dropped 4 bases and J dropped 4 bases, with 21 bases sitting between them. This CDR3 is built from 16 residues. Per germline, CDR1 SGHRS and CDR2 YFSETQ. The CDR3, as DNA: TGCGCCAGCAGCAACCGCGACCGTTCGACAGAGTACGAGCAGTACGTC. This translates into CASSNRDRSTEYEQYV.

The J gene is TRBJ2-1, the V gene TRBV20-1; TRBD2 matches 10 bases. The CDR3 extends over 14 amino acids. The junction had 4 bases not matched to a gene; V was cut back by 3 bases and J by 5 bases. Germline loops: CDR1 DFQATT, CDR2 SNEGSKA (reference sequence). The CDR3 region is CSASRTSGNNEQFF. The CDR3 DNA reads as TGCAGTGCTAGCCGGACTAGCGGAAACAATGAGCAGTTCTTC.

This clonotype came up a few times. The rearrangement joins TRBV24-1 to TRBJ2-2, with D perhaps being TRBD1 or TRBD2 (5 bases each). The CDR3 sequence is 16 residues long. Germline V gene lookup returns CDR1 KGHDR and CDR2 SFDVKD. Trimming stripped 2 bases from V and 6 bases from J, with 15 bases between. DNA for the CDR3: TGTGCCACCAGTGATTCGGGCTGGGGGACCCCCGGGGAGCTGTTTTTT. As protein: CATSDSGWGTPGELFF.

At least ten counts were recorded for this clonotype. The rearrangement links TRBV25-1 to TRBJ1-5, with 7 bases matching TRBD1. CDR1 MGHDK and CDR2 SYGVNS come from the germline V gene. The CDR3 spans 12 residues. J was trimmed by 4 bases and V by 6 bases; bases with no gene match: 0. The CDR3 coding sequence is TGTGCCAGCAGGGGACAGAATCAGCCCCAGCATTTT. This codes for CASRGQNQPQHF.

This clonotype was seen more than once but under ten times. This chain links TRBV20-1 with TRBJ2-7; 9 nucleotides match TRBD2. CDR3 length: 13 amino acids. Trimming removed 7 bases from V and 4 bases from J; junction bases left unmatched: 8. Per the germline V gene, CDR1 is DFQATT and CDR2 is SNEGSKA (reference sequence). The CDR3 coding sequence is TGCAGTGTAGCGGGAGTGCAGGAGTACGAGCAGTACTTC. Translation gives CSVAGVQEYEQYF.

This clonotype was seen at least ten times. The genes are TRBV12-3 or TRBV12-4 and TRBJ1-1; weak D call: TRBD1 (6 bases). Trimming took off 5 bases at V and 8 bases at J, with 15 bases between the two ends. The CDR3 has 13 residues. CDR3 in DNA: TGTGCCAGCAGTGGCCGCGGACAGCGCGAAGCTTTCTTT. The encoded protein is CASSGRGQREAFF.

This clonotype was counted only a few times. This sequence joins TRBV28 and TRBJ2-1, with a weak D call TRBD1 (6 bases). CDR3 length: 11 residues. Looked up from germline, CDR1 is MDHEN and CDR2 is SYDVKM. V lost 7 bases, J lost 12 bases, and 13 bases lay in between. The CDR3 sequence: CASKKGVGQFF. The CDR3 coding sequence is TGTGCCAGCAAGAAGGGGGTTGGGCAGTTCTTC. Using reference TRBV28 and TRBJ2-1 for the parts outside the CDR3, the full variable domain is DVKVTQSSRYLVKRTGEKVFLECVQDMDHENMFWYRQDPGLGLRLIYFSYDVKMKEKGDIPEGYSVSREKKERFSLILESASTNQTSMYLCASKKGVGQFFGPGTRLTVL.

The chain recombines TRBV12-3 or TRBV12-4 with TRBJ2-1; the match to TRBD1 covers 7 bases. V lost 0 bases, J lost 8 bases, and 4 bases stayed unmatched. The CDR3 runs 14 residues. This CDR3 reads CASSLALTGDEQFF. CDR3 nucleotide sequence: TGTGCCAGCAGTTTAGCCCTAACAGGGGATGAGCAGTTCTTC.

The chain joins TRBV9 to TRBJ2-3, with D perhaps assigned TRBD1 or TRBD2 (5 bases each). The V end was cut by 3 bases, the J end by 1 base, with 12 bases between. The CDR3 is 15 residues long. Germline assignment: CDR1 SGDLS and CDR2 YYNGEE. CDR3 protein: CASSAGPVGTDTQYF. The CDR3 bases are TGTGCCAGCAGCGCGGGGCCCGTGGGCACAGATACGCAGTATTTT.

This clonotype was seen repeatedly, ten times or more. The genes are TRBV7-8 and TRBJ2-1, with D perhaps matching TRBD1 (6 bases). Germline-derived CDR1 and CDR2 are SGHVS and FQNEAQ. The CDR3 extends over 15 amino acids. The ends were cut back, 2 bases at V and 6 bases at J, with 14 bases in the middle. CDR3 coding DNA: TGTGCCAGCAGCTTAATCCAAGCAGGGGTCAATGAGCAGTTCTTC. Its translation is CASSLIQAGVNEQFF.

This clonotype came up many times. V and J are TRBV20-1 and TRBJ2-1; the match to TRBD2 covers 8 bases. The germline CDR1 and CDR2 sequences are DFQATT and SNEGSKA (reference sequence). This CDR3 is built from 15 residues. Losses at the gene ends were 2 bases for V and 2 bases for J; bases not matched to a gene: 5. CDR3 amino acids: CSARPSGSTYNEQFF. As DNA, the CDR3 is TGCAGTGCTAGACCGAGCGGGAGTACCTACAATGAGCAGTTCTTC.

This sequence joins TRBV29-1 and TRBJ2-7, with D possibly being TRBD1 or TRBD2 (5 bases each). V shed 2 bases and J shed 9 bases, with 17 bases lying between them. This CDR3 spans 13 amino acids. From germline, CDR1 is SQVTM and CDR2 ANQGSEA. The chain's CDR3 is CSVETGQGAGQYF. The DNA of the CDR3 is TGCAGCGTTGAAACGGGGCAGGGCGCCGGGCAGTACTTC.

The chain uses TRBV12-3 or TRBV12-4 and TRBJ1-1; 7 bases are a match to TRBD1. The CDR3 extends over 16 amino acids. The J segment lost 3 bases and the V segment lost 6 bases, leaving 13 bases of the junction unmatched. The CDR3 bases are TGTGCCAGCAGCCATACATTCGACAGGGACGACACTGAAGCTTTCTTT. The encoded protein is CASSHTFDRDDTEAFF.